These 17 T cell receptor beta chains originate from one sample sequenced in a study of shared clonotypes between healthy human individuals. Cells designated naive CD8 were CD45RO-negative and were positively selected for CCR7, with terminally differentiated effector memory CD45RA+ cells excluded. Assay used: immunoSEQ multiplex PCR; TCRdb lists only in-frame clones, some missing. The repertoire consists of roughly 2,000,000 clones, with roughly 95% occurring once and the leading ten covering 1.2%. Material: naive CD8+ T cells sorted from blood. The source is a man between 18 and 29 years old in good health.

The rearrangement joins TRBV27 to TRBJ1-3; 10 nucleotides agree with TRBD1. CDR1 is MNHEY, CDR2 SMNVEV, per germline (reference sequence). This CDR3 is built from 16 residues. Unmatched junction bases numbered 5, after V lost 3 bases and J lost 3 bases. The DNA for the CDR3 is TGTGCCAGCAGTTTGACAGGGGGCTTGGGTGGAAACACCATATATTTT. This codes for CASSLTGGLGGNTIYF.

This clone was seen only once. V is TRBV4-1 and J is TRBJ2-1, with unresolved D. CDR3 length: 12 amino acids. The germline V gene has CDR1 MGHRA and CDR2 YSYEKL. The V and J ends lost 1 base and 12 bases respectively, with 10 bases between them. The CDR3 reads CASSQVTDAQFF. In DNA, the CDR3 is TGCGCCAGCAGCCAAGTAACAGACGCGCAGTTCTTC.

The chain recombines TRBV7-9 with TRBJ2-5, with TRBD1 matching over 10 bases. V was pared by 6 bases and J by 2 bases, with 6 bases of the junction left unmatched. This CDR3 region has 15 residues. Germline V gene lookup returns CDR1 SEHNR and CDR2 FQNEAQ (reference sequence). In DNA form, the CDR3 reads TGTGCCAGCAGTATCGGGACAGGGGTTCAAGAGACCCAGTACTTC. The encoded protein is CASSIGTGVQETQYF.

The chain is built from TRBV6-5 and TRBJ2-5; perhaps TRBD1 as D (5 bases). This CDR3 is 14 amino acids long. Germline V gene lookup returns CDR1 MNHEY and CDR2 SVGAGI. V lost 2 bases, J lost 0 bases, and 7 bases lay in between. The CDR3 spells CASSYVGDQETQYF. CDR3 bases: TGTGCCAGCAGTTACGTAGGGGACCAAGAGACCCAGTACTTC.

The V call is TRBV5-6, the J call TRBJ1-6; a possible D gene is TRBD1 (6 bases). This CDR3 contains 12 residues. Germline V gene lookup returns CDR1 SGHDT and CDR2 YYEEEE. V lost 0 bases and J 11 bases, leaving 6 bases between the germline ends. CDR3 sequence: CASSLEGAPLHF. The CDR3 nucleotides are TGTGCCAGCAGCTTGGAGGGGGCACCCCTCCACTTT.

This sequence joins TRBV2 and TRBJ2-7; D is tentatively TRBD1 or TRBD2 (7 bases each). This CDR3 is built from 16 residues. CDR1 and CDR2 (germline): SNHLY, FYNNEI. Trimming removed 6 bases from V and 2 bases from J, with 20 bases in between. The CDR3 loop is CASSALQGREAYEQYF. The CDR3 DNA is TGTGCCAGCAGCGCCCTACAGGGGAGGGAGGCCTACGAGCAGTACTTC.

The V call is TRBV15, the J call TRBJ1-5; D call uncertain. CDR1 is LNHNV and CDR2 is YYDKDF in the germline V gene (reference sequence). Between the trimmed V and J ends, which lost 0 bases and 8 bases, there was a span of 14 bases. The CDR3 totals 15 residues. The DNA of the CDR3 is TGTGCCACCAGCAGAGATTGGGCAGCTAATAAGCCCCAGCATTTT. Its protein is CATSRDWAANKPQHF.

This clone has just one count. The rearrangement links TRBV4-1 to TRBJ2-3; D gene ambiguous. Per germline, CDR1 MGHRA and CDR2 YSYEKL. The CDR3 sequence is 16 residues long. Between the trimmed V and J ends, which lost 1 base and 0 bases, there was a span of 11 bases. The CDR3 reads CASSQVRLTSTDTQYF. CDR3 sequence (DNA): TGCGCCAGCAGCCAAGTCCGACTCACTAGCACAGATACGCAGTATTTT.

The gene calls are TRBV13 and TRBJ2-3, with D uncertain. Trimming left V 2 bases short and J 0 bases short, with 9 bases between. Germline CDR1 PRHDT, CDR2 FYEKMQ (reference sequence). CDR3 length: 15 residues. CDR3 sequence: CASSLQDASTDTQYF. The DNA of the CDR3 is TGTGCCAGCAGCTTACAGGACGCTAGCACAGATACGCAGTATTTT.

The V call is TRBV7-6, the J call TRBJ2-5; D may match TRBD1 or TRBD2 (5 bases each). This CDR3 spans 16 amino acids. Trimming cost V 1 base and J 5 bases, with 17 bases left between them. Germline V lookup: CDR1 SGHVS, CDR2 FNYEAQ. CDR3 in amino acids: CASSLDAERGRETQYF. In DNA form, the CDR3 reads TGTGCCAGCAGCTTAGATGCGGAGAGGGGACGGGAGACCCAGTACTTC. Full variable domain (outside the CDR3, taken from reference TRBV7-6 and TRBJ2-5): GAGVSQSPRYKVTKRGQDVALRCDPISGHVSLYWYRQALGQGPEFLTYFNYEAQQDKSGLPNDRFSAERPEGSISTLTIQRTEQRDSAMYRCASSLDAERGRETQYFGPGTRLLVL.

The rearrangement links TRBV6-6 to TRBJ2-7; D not certain. Between the trimmed V and J ends, which lost 4 bases and 5 bases, there was a span of 15 bases. The CDR3 runs 14 residues. The V gene's germline CDR1 is MNHNY and CDR2 SVGAGI (reference sequence). CDR3 in DNA: TGTGCCAGCAGTTGGGTGGGAAAGAACGACGAGCAGTACTTC. Its protein product is CASSWVGKNDEQYF.

This CDR3 is CASSGVPKGNYGYTF. As DNA, the CDR3 is TGTGCCAGCAGTGGTGTCCCGAAGGGTAACTATGGCTACACCTTC. J is TRBJ1-2 and V is TRBV27; D is undetermined. CDR1 and CDR2 (germline): MNHEY, SMNVEV (reference sequence). The length of the CDR3 is 15 residues. V was trimmed by 5 bases and J by 1 base, leaving 14 bases between them.

V usage is TRBV6-5 and J usage is TRBJ2-5; no firm D call. Between the trimmed V and J ends, which lost 6 bases and 5 bases, there was a span of 16 bases. CDR3 length: 14 amino acids. From germline, CDR1 is MNHEY and CDR2 SVGAGI. Here the CDR3 reads CASSSTSLGETQYF. The CDR3 DNA reads TGTGCCAGCAGCAGCACTTCACTTGGGGAGACCCAGTACTTC.

This clone was counted once. V is TRBV9 and J is TRBJ1-1; no firm D call. V shed 2 bases and J shed 2 bases, with 10 bases lying between them. CDR1 and CDR2 from the germline V gene are SGDLS and YYNGEE. CDR3 length: 14 residues. The CDR3 coding sequence is TGTGCCAGCAGCGTGGACGGATCTAACACTGAAGCTTTCTTT. Protein sequence: CASSVDGSNTEAFF.

The J gene is TRBJ2-7, the V gene TRBV13; D possibly corresponds to TRBD2 (7 bases). Trimming left V 0 bases short and J 1 base short, with 16 bases between. Germline V gene lookup returns CDR1 PRHDT and CDR2 FYEKMQ (reference sequence). The CDR3 runs 17 residues. As DNA, the CDR3 is TGTGCCAGCAGCTTAGGGGGTCAGAGCGGGACATCCTACGAGCAGTACTTC. It specifies CASSLGGQSGTSYEQYF.

The chain uses TRBV7-8 and TRBJ1-6, with D maybe TRBD1 (5 bases). The V gene's germline CDR1 is SGHVS and CDR2 FQNEAQ. V dropped 5 bases and J dropped 2 bases, with 13 bases sitting between them. The CDR3 consists of 16 residues. The CDR3 sequence: CASSPLEGPYNSPLHF. For the CDR3, the DNA is TGTGCCAGCAGCCCCCTTGAGGGACCCTATAATTCACCCCTCCACTTT.

The chain carries TRBV4-1 and TRBJ2-1, with 7 bases that match TRBD1. After removal of 1 base from V and 3 bases from J, the junction contained 6 bases not matched to a gene. CDR1 is MGHRA and CDR2 is YSYEKL in the germline V gene. CDR3 length: 16 residues. This CDR3 is CASSQVRDSLYNEQFF. The DNA of the CDR3 is TGCGCCAGCAGCCAAGTCAGGGACAGCCTCTACAATGAGCAGTTCTTC.